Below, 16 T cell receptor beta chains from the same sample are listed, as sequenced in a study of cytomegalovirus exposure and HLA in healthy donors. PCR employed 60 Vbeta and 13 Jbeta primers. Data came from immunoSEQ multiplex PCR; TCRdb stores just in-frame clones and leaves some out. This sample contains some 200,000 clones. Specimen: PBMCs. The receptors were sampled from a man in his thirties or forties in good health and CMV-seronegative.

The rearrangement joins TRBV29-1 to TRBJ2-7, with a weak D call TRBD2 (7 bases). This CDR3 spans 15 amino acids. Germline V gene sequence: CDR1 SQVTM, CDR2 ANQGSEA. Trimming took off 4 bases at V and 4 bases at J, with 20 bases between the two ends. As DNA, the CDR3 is TGCAGCGTTGGGGGGATCGCGGGGGCCTCTTACGAGCAGTACTTC. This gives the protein CSVGGIAGASYEQYF.

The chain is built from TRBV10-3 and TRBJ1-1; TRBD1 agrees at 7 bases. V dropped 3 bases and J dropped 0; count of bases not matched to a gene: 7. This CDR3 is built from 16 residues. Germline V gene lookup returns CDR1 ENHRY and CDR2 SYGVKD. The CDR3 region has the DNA TGTGCCATCAGTGATTCGGAGGGACAGTTGAACACTGAAGCTTTCTTT. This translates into CAISDSEGQLNTEAFF.

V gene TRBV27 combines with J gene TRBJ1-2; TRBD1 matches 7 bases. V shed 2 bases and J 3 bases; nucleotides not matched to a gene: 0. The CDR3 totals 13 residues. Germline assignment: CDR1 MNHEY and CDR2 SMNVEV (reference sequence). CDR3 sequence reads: CASSLTGDYGYTF. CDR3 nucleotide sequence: TGTGCCAGCAGTTTAACAGGGGACTATGGCTACACCTTC.

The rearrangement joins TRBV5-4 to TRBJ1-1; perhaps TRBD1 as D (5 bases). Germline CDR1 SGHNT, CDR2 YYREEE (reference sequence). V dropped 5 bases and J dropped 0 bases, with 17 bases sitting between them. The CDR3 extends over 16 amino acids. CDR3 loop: CASSTPRGDLNTEAFF. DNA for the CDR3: TGTGCCAGCAGTACCCCTCGGGGGGACCTGAACACTGAAGCTTTCTTT.

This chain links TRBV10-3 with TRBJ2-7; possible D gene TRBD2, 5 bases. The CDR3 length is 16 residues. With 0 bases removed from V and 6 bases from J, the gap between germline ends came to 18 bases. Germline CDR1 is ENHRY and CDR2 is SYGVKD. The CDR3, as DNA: TGTGCCATCAGTGAGTCGGTCGGGGTCCCAGCGAGCGAGCAGTACTTC. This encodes CAISESVGVPASEQYF.

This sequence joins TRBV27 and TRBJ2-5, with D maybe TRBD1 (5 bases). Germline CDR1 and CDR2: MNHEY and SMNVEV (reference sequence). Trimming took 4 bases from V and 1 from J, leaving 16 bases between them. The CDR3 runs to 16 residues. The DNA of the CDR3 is TGTGCCAGCAGTTCCATTGTCGGAAGGGGCCAAGAGACCCAGTACTTC. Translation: CASSSIVGRGQETQYF.

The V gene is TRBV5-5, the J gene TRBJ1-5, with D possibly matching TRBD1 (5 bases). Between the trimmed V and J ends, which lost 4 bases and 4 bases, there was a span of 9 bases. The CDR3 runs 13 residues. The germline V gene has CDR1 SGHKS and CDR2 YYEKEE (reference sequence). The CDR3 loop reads CASSQRTNQPQHF. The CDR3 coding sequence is TGTGCCAGCAGCCAGAGGACAAATCAGCCCCAGCATTTT.

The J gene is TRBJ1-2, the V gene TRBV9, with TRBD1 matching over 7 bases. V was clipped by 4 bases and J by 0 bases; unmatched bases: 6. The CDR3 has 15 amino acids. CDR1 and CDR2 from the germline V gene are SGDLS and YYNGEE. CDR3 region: CASSSATGPNYGYTF. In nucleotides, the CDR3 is TGTGCCAGCAGCTCAGCGACAGGGCCTAACTATGGCTACACCTTC.

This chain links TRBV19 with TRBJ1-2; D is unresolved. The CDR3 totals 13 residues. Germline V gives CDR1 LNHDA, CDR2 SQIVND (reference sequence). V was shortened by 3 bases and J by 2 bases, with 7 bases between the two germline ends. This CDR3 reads CASSMAANYGYTF. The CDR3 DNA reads TGTGCCAGTAGTATGGCAGCGAACTATGGCTACACCTTC.

This chain's CDR3 is CSGQRFGYGYTF. The CDR3 nucleotides read TGCAGCGGACAGCGCTTTGGCTATGGCTACACCTTC. The gene calls are TRBV29-1 and TRBJ1-2; possibly TRBD1 for D (5 bases). V was pared by 7 bases and J by 4 bases, with 13 bases between. The CDR3 runs to 12 residues. Germline CDR1 reads SQVTM; CDR2 reads ANQGSEA.

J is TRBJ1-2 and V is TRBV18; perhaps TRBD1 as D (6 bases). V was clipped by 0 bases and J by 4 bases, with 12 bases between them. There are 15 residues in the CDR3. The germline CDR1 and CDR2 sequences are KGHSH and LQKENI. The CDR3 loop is CASSPPRQVSYGYTF. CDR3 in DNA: TGTGCCAGCTCACCACCGAGACAGGTCAGCTATGGCTACACCTTC.

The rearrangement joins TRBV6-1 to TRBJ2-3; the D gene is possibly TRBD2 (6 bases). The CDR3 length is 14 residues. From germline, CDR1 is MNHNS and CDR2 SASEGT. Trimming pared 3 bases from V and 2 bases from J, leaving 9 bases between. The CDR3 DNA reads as TGTGCCAGCAGTGAGCGGGGTCCCACAGATACGCAGTATTTT. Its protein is CASSERGPTDTQYF.

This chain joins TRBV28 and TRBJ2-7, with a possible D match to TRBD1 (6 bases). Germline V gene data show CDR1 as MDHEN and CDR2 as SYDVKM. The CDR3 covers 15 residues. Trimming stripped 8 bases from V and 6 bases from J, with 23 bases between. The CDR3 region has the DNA TGTGCCAGCGCCCTGACAGGTTTGAGGCCTCGCGAGCAGTACTTC. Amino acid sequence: CASALTGLRPREQYF.

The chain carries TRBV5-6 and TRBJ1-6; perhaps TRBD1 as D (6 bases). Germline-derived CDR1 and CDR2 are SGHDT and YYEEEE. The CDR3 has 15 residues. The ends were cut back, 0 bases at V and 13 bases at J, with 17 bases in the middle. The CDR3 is CASSLGGGPGWPLHF. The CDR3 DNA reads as TGTGCCAGCAGCTTGGGGGGGGGCCCGGGATGGCCCCTCCACTTT.

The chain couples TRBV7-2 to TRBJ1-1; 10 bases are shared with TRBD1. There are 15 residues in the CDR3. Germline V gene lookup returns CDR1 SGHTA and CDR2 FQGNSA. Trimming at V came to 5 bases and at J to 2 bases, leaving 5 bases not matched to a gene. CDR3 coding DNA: TGTGCCAGCAGCACCCGGGACAGGGGAAACACTGAAGCTTTCTTT. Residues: CASSTRDRGNTEAFF.

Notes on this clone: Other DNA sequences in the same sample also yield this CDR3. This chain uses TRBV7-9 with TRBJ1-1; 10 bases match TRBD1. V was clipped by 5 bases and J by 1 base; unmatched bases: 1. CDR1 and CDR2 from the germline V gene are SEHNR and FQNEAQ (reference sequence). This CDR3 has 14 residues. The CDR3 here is CASSRTGGNTEAFF. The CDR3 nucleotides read TGTGCCAGCAGCAGGACAGGGGGGAACACTGAAGCTTTCTTT.